This T cell receptor (beta chain) was profiled in a study of T cell repertoires in cytomegalovirus infection. TCRdb reprocessed the reads with MiXCR, giving one entry per CDR3 protein. Of 300,000 or so distinct CDR3 sequences in the sample, 8% to 10% are singletons; the top ten hold over 2.5%. The CDR3 loop spans 14 amino acids. V lost 7 bases to trimming and J lost 2 bases; unmatched junction nucleotides: 4. Germline lookup yields CDR1 SGHTA and CDR2 FQGNSA. Whole-study results and caveats: The cumulative frequency of public TCR beta families distinguished individuals who carried CMV together with the relevant HLA. Clonotype analysis showed dominance of the ex vivo response by HLA-C-restricted CMV-specific TCR beta clonotypes.

This clonotype was seen ten or more times. Its antigen is currently unknown. What was sequenced was PBMCs. The V and J genes are TRBV7-2 and TRBJ2-5, with TRBD2 matching 10 bases. The sequence was collected from a human donor in good health (CMV status not recorded). Some clones in this sample may be carry-over from other donors' samples. The CDR3 DNA is TGTGCCAGCAACGTAGCGGGGGGACAAGAGACCCAGTACTTC. As protein: CASNVAGGQETQYF.